Listed below are T cell receptor beta chains from one sample, sequenced in a study of T-cell memory formation after mild COVID-19. Each CDR3 protein gets one entry after TCRdb re-called the 5' RACE reads with MiXCR. The sample lists more than 15,000 distinct CDR3 sequences; about a quarter were seen once. The source material was PBMCs or a T cell subset sorted from them (not recorded which). These receptors came from a man aged 18 to 29 who had mild COVID-19 (a few samples of this study predate the infection). Cell type and time point are not known. CDR3s include the opening cysteine and the closing phenylalanine or tryptophan. D genes are given only for firm matches. Rows give clone size only sometimes, using once, few, many, or a class for an expanded clone.

-	TRBV10-3	TRBJ1-1	-	TGTGCCATCAGGTTAAGTATGAACACTGAAGCTTTCTTT	CAIRLSMNTEAFF
many	TRBV20-1	TRBJ2-2	-	TGCAGTGCTCCCGGAGGACAGCTGAACACCGGGGAGCTGTTTTTT	CSAPGGQLNTGELFF
once	TRBV7-9	TRBJ2-3	-	TGTGCCAGCAGAGGCTGGGCGGGACCCACAGATACGCAGTATTTT	CASRGWAGPTDTQYF
-	TRBV19	TRBJ1-3	-	TGTGCCACCGACGACAGGCTCGGAAACACCATATATTTT	CATDDRLGNTIYF
few	TRBV7-6	TRBJ1-4	-	TGTGCCAGCAGCACGACAGTGACTAATGAAAAACTGTTTTTT	CASSTTVTNEKLFF
many	TRBV6-5	TRBJ1-3	TRBD1	TGTGCCAGCAGCTGGGAGGGGGCCAGCACCATATATTTT	CASSWEGASTIYF
-	TRBV5-1	TRBJ2-3	TRBD2	TGCGCCAGCAGTACTAGCGGGATGGGAGATACGCAGTATTTT	CASSTSGMGDTQYF
-	TRBV6-5	TRBJ2-1	TRBD1	TGTGCCAGCAGCTCGGGACAGGTCCACAATGAGCAGTTCTTC	CASSSGQVHNEQFF
-	TRBV5-1	TRBJ2-3	TRBD1	TGCGCCAGCAGCCTGGGACAGTACACAGATACGCAGTATTTT	CASSLGQYTDTQYF
many	TRBV6-2/TRBV6-3	TRBJ1-1	TRBD1	TGTGCCAGCAGTTACCCCCTCTTGACAGGGCAGGGTTGGAACACTGAAGCTTTCTTT	CASSYPLLTGQGWNTEAFF
-	TRBV7-2	TRBJ2-5	-	TGTGCCAGCAGCTCAACCAAAAGGGGGGGGGGTCGCTTC	CASSSTKRGGGRF
-	TRBV7-2	TRBJ1-5	-	TGTGCCAGCAGCTTAGGGGGGTTTGGCAATCAGCCCCAGCATTTT	CASSLGGFGNQPQHF
-	TRBV6-2/TRBV6-3	TRBJ1-1	TRBD1	TGTGCCAGCAGTACCCCGACAGGGTTCGACACTGAAGCTTTCTTT	CASSTPTGFDTEAFF
-	TRBV7-9	TRBJ2-3	-	TGTGCCAGCAGCCCGACCGGGGGAGGCACAGATACGCAGTATTTT	CASSPTGGGTDTQYF
few	TRBV4-3	TRBJ2-3	-	TGCGCCAGCAGCCCGCGGAGGGGCACAGATACGCAGTATTTT	CASSPRRGTDTQYF
few	TRBV6-2/TRBV6-3	TRBJ1-1	-	TGTGCCAGCAGTTACTGGGAAGGGGGTCTCGGCACTGAAGCTTTCTTT	CASSYWEGGLGTEAFF
medium-sized	TRBV4-1	TRBJ2-3	TRBD2	TGCGCCAGCAGCGCTCGCGGGGGGCCGAGCACAGATACGCAGTATTTT	CASSARGGPSTDTQYF
many	TRBV4-3	TRBJ1-1	TRBD1	TGCGCCAGCAGCCAAGATATCCCGGGGACAGCTGAAGCTTTCTTT	CASSQDIPGTAEAFF
many	TRBV27	TRBJ1-1	TRBD1	TGTGCCAGCAGTTTAACAGGGGACGAGGGGACTGAAGCTTTCTTT	CASSLTGDEGTEAFF
few	TRBV7-9	TRBJ2-2	-	TGTGCCAGCAGCACCGCTCTGGGATTCACCGGGGAGCTGTTTTTT	CASSTALGFTGELFF
many	TRBV13	TRBJ2-3	-	TGTGCCAGCAGCTCCCCCCTTCGCGGGCCGAGCACAGATACGCAGTATTTT	CASSSPLRGPSTDTQYF
many	TRBV5-1	TRBJ2-3	TRBD2	TGCGCCAGCAGCTTGTACCCTAGCGGACGTGACACAGATACGCAGTATTTT	CASSLYPSGRDTDTQYF
many	TRBV5-1	TRBJ2-1	TRBD1	TGCGCCAGCAGCCCTCGACAGGGGATCAACAATGAGCAGTTCTTC	CASSPRQGINNEQFF
many	TRBV24-1	TRBJ2-3	-	TGTGCCACCAGTGATTGGACAGAGACAGATACGCAGTATTTT	CATSDWTETDTQYF
-	TRBV5-5	TRBJ1-2	-	TGTGCCAGCAGCGCAGGGCAGCGCTATGGCTACACCTTC	CASSAGQRYGYTF
many	TRBV3-1	TRBJ1-5	-	TGTGCCAGCAGCCAAGGTCTGATGGGTCAGCCCCAGCATTTT	CASSQGLMGQPQHF
many	TRBV7-9	TRBJ2-2	-	TGTGCCAGCAGCTTAAACTCAGGGGCCGGCGGGGAGCTGTTTTTT	CASSLNSGAGGELFF
-	TRBV5-1	TRBJ2-1	TRBD2	TGCGCCAGCAGCCAACTAGCGGGCCCAGACGTTGAGCAGTTCTTC	CASSQLAGPDVEQFF
few	TRBV5-1	TRBJ2-3	TRBD2	TGCGCCAGCAGCTCGCGACTAGCGGATGACACAGATACGCAGTATTTT	CASSSRLADDTDTQYF
few	TRBV3-2	TRBJ1-6	-	TGTGCCAGCAGCCAAGATACCTCCGGAACTTCACCCCTCCACTTT	CASSQDTSGTSPLHF
many	TRBV20-1	TRBJ1-1	-	TGCAGTGCCGGGGTGGGCGGGGTGAACACTGAAGCTTTCTTT	CSAGVGGVNTEAFF
many	TRBV7-6	TRBJ2-5	-	TGTGCCAGCAGCAAAGTCGGAGGGGAAGAGACCCAGTACTTC	CASSKVGGEETQYF